This paragraph reports one TCR beta chain. The CDR3 runs 15 residues. V lost 7 bases and J lost 3, with 16 bases in between. Germline V gives CDR1 MNHEY, CDR2 SVGAGI. These data come from a study of T cell responses to AZD1222 COVID-19 vaccine. Sequencing used immunoSEQ multiplex PCR; TCRdb keeps in-frame clones, though not all of them. The sample consists of fewer than 20,000 clones, 89% of them appearing once. This clonotype was sampled from an adult who received the AZD1222 COVID-19 vaccine. The sample here was peripheral blood, taken 28 days after the second AZD1222 dose. The V gene is TRBV6-5, the J gene TRBJ2-1, with D hard to call. CDR3 in DNA: TGTGCCAGCAAACCGGGCACAAATTTCTACAATGAGCAGTTCTTC. Its protein is CASKPGTNFYNEQFF.